This TCR beta chain was found in a study of cytomegalovirus exposure and HLA in healthy donors (dated by TCRdb to the late 2010s). Notes on the research overall: An earlier analysis of several hundred of the donors reported over 250 Gb of sequence data and 100 million to 120 million unique TCR beta sequences obtained from some 170 million T cells. An early release that covered about 640 HLA-typed donors contained around 300 gigabases of sequencing data and 70 million to 100 million unique TCR sequences. The genetic ancestry cluster associated with self-reported Caucasian donors included around four fifths of the 300 to 400 genotyped donors. The study was designed to test whether signatures of past pathogen exposure could be identified by cataloging public T cell receptors. The study profiled the T cell repertoires of hundreds of subjects by immunosequencing and related them to cytomegalovirus serostatus. A separate validation cohort of 100 to 150 different subjects was used in addition to the 666-subject first cohort. To predict cytomegalovirus infection status, the study brought together high-throughput TCR immunosequencing, statistical association of individual TCRs with disease status, and machine learning. A later analysis re-examined previously published TCR beta repertoires from just over 650 donors and added high-resolution HLA genotyping to investigate patterns of TCR occurrence. The later analysis used no new phenotypic data to find candidate immune exposures, relying instead on TCR beta sequences and their occurrence across donors. In an earlier analysis of several hundred of the donors, high-throughput TCR beta sequencing was used to judge whether each TCR beta V gene segment behaved as functional or pseudogenic. Alongside the repertoire data, information on donor age, sex, ethnicity and CMV serostatus was compiled. In a later genetic analysis, genome-wide SNP genotypes for about three fifths of the roughly 670 donors were used, and that subset was treated as a discovery cohort. Every repertoire in the discovery cohort had been generated on one and the same sequencing platform. Class I and class II HLA loci were covered by the typing at four-digit resolution. Typing coverage differed by locus: A, B, C, DRB1 and DQB1 were typed in roughly 620-640 donors, DQA1 in 500 to 550, DPA1 in roughly 590, and DPB1 in 450 to 480. A few DR-DQ haplotypes were treated as single units for association and clustering because of strong linkage in the cohort. Among 398 genotyped donors of the cohort, an average of about 240,000 unique TCR beta nucleotide sequences were sequenced per donor, roughly a sixth of them non-productive. Study-wide findings and limitations: The authors suggested that the approach could potentially be extended to other disease states and immunological phenotypes. The only immune exposure information available for the cohort was CMV serostatus. The earlier analysis of around 600 of the donors excluded approximately 15 rarely observed V segments, including chromosome 9 orphons, because counts were too low. Linkage disequilibrium might explain the correlated functional status among segregating V segments, but an unknown experimental factor could not be ruled out. Only TCR beta chains were sequenced in this cohort, and the absence of alpha or paired-chain data limited detectable features. Cytomegalovirus status was reported to be diagnosed by the classifier with high specificity and sensitivity in both the original and validation cohorts. Most TCR sequences were seen in very few donors, while some public TCRs were found in many individuals. A further reported finding was that TCR beta sequences accurately predicted the HLA-A and HLA-B alleles for most subjects in the first cohort. In the study, around 150 TCR beta chains were listed as associated with cytomegalovirus. In a later analysis, several top co-occurrence clusters were reported to appear linked to parvovirus B19, influenza, CMV and Epstein-Barr virus. Presence/absence analyses assumed roughly uniform sequencing depth across donors, an assumption that may not hold. According to a later genetic analysis, donors in an Asian-associated ancestry cluster had fewer N-insertions in productive TCRs than the approximately 700-donor mean. In a later analysis, TCR association rates were found to vary across HLA loci, with the most associated TCRs seen for DRB1 alleles and the fewest for HLA-C alleles. Compared with equally common non-associated chains, HLA-associated TCR beta chains in a later analysis were more clonally expanded and had lower generation probabilities. In vitro tests confirmed that three of the cytomegalovirus-associated TCR beta chains recognize cytomegalovirus antigens. A later genetic analysis associated a missense DCLRE1C variant with V-gene and J-gene trimming of TCR beta chains, and an independent cohort replicated the association. Assigning TCR associations to individual alleles was difficult when HLA alleles, especially DR and DQ, strongly co-occurred. Because HLA typing was unavailable for some donors at each locus, only the typed subset was used in association tests. A cluster of highly shared sequence variants was judged likely to represent a technical artifact of the sequencing pipeline. Some IMGT-functional V segments, including TRBV6-2 and TRBV6-3, could not be told apart with the 87-base-pair reads, so those segments were excluded. A later analysis associated 17,000 or so TCR beta sequences with specific HLA alleles at a false discovery rate of 0.05. In a later analysis, most CMV-associated TCR beta chains were found to appear HLA-restricted, with HLA associations seemingly driven largely by CMV exposure. In an earlier analysis of about 550 of the donors, most TCR beta V segments were observed in productive rearrangements about 90% or about 30% of the time, broadly matching IMGT annotations.

To prepare the library, the immunoSEQ multiplex PCR assay was applied. The multiplex PCR relied on a mix of 60 forward primers for TCR Vbeta segments and 13 reverse primers for TCR Jbeta segments. A multiplex PCR assay on genomic DNA amplified the CDR3 region of rearranged TCR beta genes. Amplified TCR beta libraries were sequenced as 87-base-pair reads on the Illumina HiSeq System. Per the original workflow: A later analysis counted about 80 million unique TCR beta chains across the 650 to 700 repertoires, and 9.5 million to 11 million of these chains were shared by at least two donors. Raw reads were error-corrected and collapsed into unique sequences by a nearest-neighbor algorithm in which closely related sequences were merged to remove PCR and sequencing errors. To assign V, D and J gene segments, CDR3 sequences were aligned to IMGT reference sequences. For a sequence to be retained, at least a six-nucleotide match to both a V gene segment and a J gene segment was required. A rearrangement counted as productive if the CDR3 had no stop codons and remained in frame with V and J, and every other rearrangement counted as non-productive. CDR3 was defined according to IMGT convention as the region running from the second conserved V-encoded cysteine to the conserved J-encoded phenylalanine. The earlier analysis of around 640 of the donors excluded sequences that lacked an unambiguous match to a single V gene segment. In an earlier analysis of more than 500 of the donors, a V segment was called functional when productive rearrangements were above 56.7%, and segregating when the standard deviation between donors exceeded 5%. To diagnose cytomegalovirus status from the catalog of TCR beta chain sequences, a statistical classification framework was built. V and J gene assignment, in a later analysis, came from comparing TCR nucleotide sequences with IMGT/GENE-DB human TR gene sequences. Using the TCRdist pipeline, a later analysis assigned CDR3 sequences along with most-parsimonious VDJ recombination scenarios. In a later analysis, each TCR beta chain was defined by its CDR3 amino acid sequence together with its V-gene family, and reads without a unique V-gene family were excluded. As a way to deal with suspected cross-contamination and a sequencing artifact, a later analysis dropped roughly 620 nucleotide sequences that were highly shared and had low generation probability. A later analysis calculated a clonal expansion index for each public chain from normalized within-repertoire ranks of inferred template counts. In a later analysis, generation probabilities were computed with a VDJ recombination model fitted to out-of-frame rearrangements, and the resulting probabilities were checked against IGoR. A later analysis scored TCR-TCR, TCR-HLA and TCR-CMV co-occurrence with hypergeometric tests, applying a repertoire-size bias correction to TCR pairs. To estimate false discovery rates, a later analysis permuted the HLA or CMV assignments 20 times. In a later analysis, co-occurring TCRs were grouped with DBSCAN, and TCRdist sequence similarity was added when clustering was performed within HLA-allele-positive subsets. Repertoires with fewer than 30,000 or more than 120,000 public chains, plus five repertoires with anomalous nucleotide sharing, were excluded from co-occurrence clustering. Entries here come from immuneACCESS through TCRdb and include only in-frame sequences with V and J called. Some clones fail to appear in such tables; in the studies checked, an unresolved V gene covers under half of the shortfall, and the cause of the remainder is unknown. Clonal size and the V and J genes are those of that table, whereas D and trimming came from the DNA. Across this sample there are approximately 120,000 clones, with more than 75% seen only once. Of the sample, 13% falls within the top ten clones.

Comment on this clone: Its binding antigen is unknown. No base qualities exist here, and no much larger clone lies one base off it.

The cohort consisted of 600 or so healthy bone marrow donors. Cohort members were all nominally healthy when sampled, although unrecorded immune exposures were likely present. The donor was CMV seropositive and was included in the group of 250 to 300 seropositive cohort members. Every donor gave a peripheral blood sample, and the peripheral blood mononuclear cells from that sample were used for TCR beta sequencing. The Qiagen DNeasy Blood Extraction Kit was used to extract genomic DNA from the blood cell samples. The CDR1 and CDR2 encoded by the germline V gene are SGHTA and FQGNSA. The junction shows trimming of 6 bases on V and 4 bases on J, and the gene matches do not reach 9 bases of it. The CDR3 covers 17 residues, taking in both the cysteine and the phenylalanine. CDR3 DNA is the only sequence kept; it has 51 bases, read in frame from the first base.

The sequence was obtained from an older woman in good health and CMV-seropositive. What was sequenced was PBMCs. The chain joins TRBV7-2 to TRBJ2-3, with 14 bases aligning to TRBD2. The sequenced DNA is TGTGCCAGCAGGCTAGGGACTAGCGGGAGTATGGCAGATACGCAGTATTTT. It codes for CASRLGTSGSMADTQYF.